This T cell receptor beta chain came from a study of blood T cells in healthy people across ages. Study-level information: Using template switching, researchers captured about one barcoded beta molecule for each two T cells.

The CDR3 has 13 amino acids. V was shortened by 1 base and J by 7 bases, with 11 bases between the two germline ends. It was with a sample-barcoded 5' primer and a J-beta primer mix that a second PCR of roughly 7 to 12 cycles was run. Paired-end reads containing CDR3 totaled no fewer than 3 million for each sample. TCRdb passed the 5' RACE reads through MiXCR, listing each CDR3 protein once. The table includes about 800,000 distinct CDR3 sequences, 20% to 25% detected once. The same data also contributed to another study, on T cells of mothers and their children. That work states: The donor cohort consisted of three healthy Caucasian mothers and their six children.

This clonotype originated in a boy under 18 in good health. Sample: blood. V usage is TRBV12-3 or TRBV12-4 and J usage is TRBJ2-7; D not resolved. CDR3 sequence (DNA): TGTGCCAGCAGTTTAGAGACCTACGGGGAGCAGTACTTC. Its translation is CASSLETYGEQYF.